The rows below give T cell receptor beta chains drawn from one sample of a study of regulatory T cells in long-lasting Graves disease. TCRdb fed the multiplex PCR reads into MiXCR, producing one record per CDR3 protein. The data show 400,000 to 500,000 distinct CDR3 sequences, with 12% to 15% seen just once and approximately 19% held by the top ten. This sample was shared with a second study, whose subject was T cells in Graves' hyperthyroidism and ophthalmopathy.

The sequencing used peripheral blood mononuclear cells (PBMCs), collected at new diagnosis, from a patient treated with antithyroid drugs. These receptors were collected from a woman aged 50 to 65 with Graves disease. Each CDR3 is given with its conserved first and last residue. D genes are given only for firm matches. Expanded clones are given a class, and other clones once, few, many or no size at all.

NA | TRBJ2-1 | 14 | TRBD2 | TRBV20-1 | CSAVREGRRNEQFF | TGCAGTGCTGTGCGGGAGGGTAGGAGGAATGAGCAGTTCTTC
many | TRBJ1-2 | 14 | NA | TRBV5-5 | CASSLSPANYGYTF | TGTGCCAGCAGCTTGTCCCCTGCTAACTATGGCTACACCTTC
few | TRBJ1-4 | 15 | NA | TRBV27 | CASSSSQGGGEKLFF | TGTGCCAGCAGTTCGTCGCAGGGAGGAGGTGAAAAACTGTTTTTT
many | TRBJ2-2 | 19 | NA | TRBV12-3/TRBV12-4 | CASSLSRGVWTGDTGELFF | TGTGCCAGCAGTTTATCCAGGGGGGTTTGGACAGGTGACACCGGGGAGCTGTTTTTT
NA | TRBJ2-1 | 15 | TRBD2 | TRBV7-3 | CASSSGLGDYNEQFF | TGTGCCAGCAGTTCGGGACTAGGGGACTACAATGAGCAGTTCTTC
many | TRBJ2-1 | 17 | TRBD2 | TRBV7-9 | CASDGLAGYYTYNEQFF | TGTGCCAGCGATGGACTAGCGGGATACTACACCTACAATGAGCAGTTCTTC
few | TRBJ2-2 | 15 | NA | TRBV25-1 | CASSEIWGVGGELFF | TGTGCCAGCAGTGAAATTTGGGGGGTTGGCGGGGAGCTGTTTTTT
NA | TRBJ2-5 | 15 | NA | TRBV9 | CASSVTPSSQETQYF | TGTGCCAGCAGCGTTACTCCCAGCTCCCAAGAGACCCAGTACTTC
NA | TRBJ2-7 | 14 | NA | TRBV9 | CASSVGFGGYGQYF | TGTGCCAGCAGCGTAGGATTTGGGGGCTACGGGCAGTACTTC
NA | TRBJ2-3 | 14 | NA | TRBV10-3 | CAISESIDADTQYF | TGTGCCATCAGTGAGTCCATAGATGCAGATACGCAGTATTTT
NA | TRBJ2-6 | 20 | TRBD1 | TRBV24-1 | CATSETRPGQGSSGANVLTF | TGTGCCACCAGTGAAACGCGGCCGGGACAGGGATCCTCTGGGGCCAACGTCCTGACTTTC